This T cell receptor beta chain was sequenced during a study of OX40 agonist ivuxolimab in advanced cancers. Unmatched junction bases numbered 9, after V lost 2 bases and J lost 8 bases. Germline V gene lookup returns CDR1 MNHEY and CDR2 SVGAGI. The CDR3 consists of 15 residues. Sequencing was performed with immunoSEQ multiplex PCR; in TCRdb, only in-frame clones are kept and a portion is missing. This table has 35,000 or so clones, 76% appearing once. Samples were taken at baseline and on day 1 of cycles 4 and 7. This chain uses TRBV6-5 with TRBJ1-1, with 9 bases that match TRBD1. The clonotype was recovered from an adult with an advanced solid tumor such as melanoma, head and neck, liver or kidney cancer. The sample was CD4+ or CD8+ T cells sorted from blood, taken in a trial of the OX40 agonist ivuxolimab. CDR3 bases: TGTGCCAGCAGTTACGACGGACAGGGGCGCCCCGAAGCTTTCTTT. It encodes CASSYDGQGRPEAFF.